This T cell receptor (beta chain) was recorded in a study of shared clonotypes between healthy human individuals. Study overall: Donor ages ranged 18 to 49 years: a couple of women, a few men.

In regard to this clone: The antigen remains unidentified.

Broader study findings: The study sampled only blood, and tissue repertoires likely differ.

Clones were read by immunoSEQ multiplex PCR, and TCRdb kept only the in-frame ones, dropping some. The table shows around 1.1 million clones, with 70% to 80% occurring only once. The TCR was taken from a man aged 18 to 29 in good health. Some clones in this sample may be carry-over from other donors' samples. The sample was memory CD4+ T cells from PBMCs. Subset defined: CD45RA-negative fraction.

CDR3 coding DNA: TGTGCCAGCAGTTTAAGGACAGGGGGCTCTGGGGAGCTGTTTTTT. Residues: CASSLRTGGSGELFF. The chain combines TRBV28 with TRBJ2-2, with 11 bases lining up with TRBD1. This CDR3 region has 15 residues. CDR1 is MDHEN, CDR2 SYDVKM, per germline. Unmatched junction bases numbered 4, after V lost 2 bases and J lost 8 bases.